This TCR beta chain is from a study of blood T cell repertoires in COVID-19. About the study: From the United States, Italy and Spain came samples of acute and convalescent COVID-19. The cDNA or gDNA used as material had been derived from T cells, B-cell-depleted T cells, or PBMCs.

The CDR3 totals 14 residues. V was clipped by 3 bases and J by 4 bases, with 10 bases between them. CDR1 and CDR2 (germline): SGDLS, YYNGEE. As processed by the authors: By means of reference gene primer amplification, nucleated cell counts were estimated. The assay was immunoSEQ multiplex PCR, and TCRdb's table has in-frame clones only and misses some. The V and J calls and clone size come from that table; D and trimming were worked out from the DNA. Of about 210,000 clones in the sample, approximately 86% are singletons; the top ten hold 0.72%. Sequencing input: peripheral blood. This clonotype originated in a man between 40 and 49 years old with acute or convalescent COVID-19. V and J are TRBV9 and TRBJ2-2; D perhaps matches TRBD1 (6 bases). The CDR3 reads CASSARGGTGELFF. In DNA form, the CDR3 reads TGTGCCAGCAGCGCGAGAGGGGGCACCGGGGAGCTGTTTTTT.